This TCR beta chain was observed in a study of radiation and T cells in renal cell carcinoma. The time point: blood 4 weeks post-SBRT, at nephrectomy. Treatment indicated: 15 Gy SBRT to primary tumor, nephrectomy 4 weeks later. Serial blood draws occurred at baseline and 2 and 4 weeks post-SBRT. Germline lookup yields CDR1 SGHKS and CDR2 YYEKEE (reference sequence). Trimming cost V 2 bases and J 4 bases; bases outside gene matches: 5. The CDR3 sequence is 15 residues long. The data were produced by immunoSEQ multiplex PCR, yet TCRdb's version contains in-frame clones alone and is incomplete. The sample records over 30,000 clones, 81% being singletons.

V usage is TRBV5-5 and J usage is TRBJ2-1, with 8 bases lining up with TRBD2. This specimen consisted of blood, obtained from a patient whose treatment included radiotherapy and nephrectomy. The receptor's source is a man in his 60s with renal cell carcinoma. This CDR3 is CASSLGAGAYNEQFF. For the CDR3, the DNA is TGTGCCAGCAGCTTAGGAGCGGGAGCTTACAATGAGCAGTTCTTC. The variable domain in full, with the rest retrieved from reference TRBV5-5 and TRBJ2-1, is DAGVTQSPTHLIKTRGQQVTLRCSPISGHKSVSWYQQVLGQGPQFIFQYYEKEERGRGNFPDRFSARQFPNYSSELNVNALLLGDSALYLCASSLGAGAYNEQFFGPGTRLTVL.